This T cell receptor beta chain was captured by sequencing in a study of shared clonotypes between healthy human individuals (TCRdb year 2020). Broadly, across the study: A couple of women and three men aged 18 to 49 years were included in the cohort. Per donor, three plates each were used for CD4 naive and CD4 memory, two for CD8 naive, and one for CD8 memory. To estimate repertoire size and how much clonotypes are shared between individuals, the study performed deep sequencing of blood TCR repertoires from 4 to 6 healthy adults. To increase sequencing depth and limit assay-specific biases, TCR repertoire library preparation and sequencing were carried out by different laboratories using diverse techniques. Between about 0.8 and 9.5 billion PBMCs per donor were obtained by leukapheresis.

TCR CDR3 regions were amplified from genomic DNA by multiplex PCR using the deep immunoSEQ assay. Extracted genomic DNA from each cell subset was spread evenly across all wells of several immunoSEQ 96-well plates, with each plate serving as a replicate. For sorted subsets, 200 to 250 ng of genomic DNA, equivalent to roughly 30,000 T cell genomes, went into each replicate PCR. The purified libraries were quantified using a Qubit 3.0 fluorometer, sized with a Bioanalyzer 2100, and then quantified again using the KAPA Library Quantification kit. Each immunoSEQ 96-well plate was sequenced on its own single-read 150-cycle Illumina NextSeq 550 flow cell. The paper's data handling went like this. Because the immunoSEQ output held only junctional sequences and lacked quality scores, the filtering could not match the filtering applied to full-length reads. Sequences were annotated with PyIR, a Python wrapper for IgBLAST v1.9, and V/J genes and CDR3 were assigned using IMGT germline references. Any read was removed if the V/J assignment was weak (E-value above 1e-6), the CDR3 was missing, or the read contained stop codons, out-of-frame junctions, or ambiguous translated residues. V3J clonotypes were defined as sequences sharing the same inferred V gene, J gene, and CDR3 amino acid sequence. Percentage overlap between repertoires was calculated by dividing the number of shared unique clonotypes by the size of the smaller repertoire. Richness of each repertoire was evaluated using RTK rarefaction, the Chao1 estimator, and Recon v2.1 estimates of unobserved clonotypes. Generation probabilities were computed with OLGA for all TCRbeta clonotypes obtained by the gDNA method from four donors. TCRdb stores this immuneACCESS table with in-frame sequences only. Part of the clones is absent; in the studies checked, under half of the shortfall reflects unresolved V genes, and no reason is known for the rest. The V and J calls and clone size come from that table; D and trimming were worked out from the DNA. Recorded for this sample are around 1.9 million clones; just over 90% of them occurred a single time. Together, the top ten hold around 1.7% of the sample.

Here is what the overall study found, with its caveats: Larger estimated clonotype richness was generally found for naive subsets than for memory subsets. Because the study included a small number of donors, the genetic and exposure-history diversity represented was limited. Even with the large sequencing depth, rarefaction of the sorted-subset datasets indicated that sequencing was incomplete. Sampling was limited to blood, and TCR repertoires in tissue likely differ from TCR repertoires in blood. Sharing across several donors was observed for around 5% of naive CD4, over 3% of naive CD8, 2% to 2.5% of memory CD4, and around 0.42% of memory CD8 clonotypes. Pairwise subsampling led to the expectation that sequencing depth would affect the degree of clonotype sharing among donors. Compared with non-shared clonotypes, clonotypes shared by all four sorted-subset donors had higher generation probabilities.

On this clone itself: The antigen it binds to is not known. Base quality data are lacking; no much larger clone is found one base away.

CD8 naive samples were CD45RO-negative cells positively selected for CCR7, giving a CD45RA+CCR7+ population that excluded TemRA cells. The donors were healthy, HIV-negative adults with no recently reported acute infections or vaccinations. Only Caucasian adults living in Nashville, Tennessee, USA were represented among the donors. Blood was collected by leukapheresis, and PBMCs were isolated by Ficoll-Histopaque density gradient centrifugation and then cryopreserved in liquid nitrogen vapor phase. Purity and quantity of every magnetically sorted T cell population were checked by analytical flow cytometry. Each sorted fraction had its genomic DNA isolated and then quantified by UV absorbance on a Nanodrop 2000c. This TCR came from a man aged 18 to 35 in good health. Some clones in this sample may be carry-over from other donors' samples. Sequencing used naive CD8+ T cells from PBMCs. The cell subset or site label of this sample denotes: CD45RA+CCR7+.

DNA sequence: TGTGCCAGCAGCGACCGGGACACCCCTTTCGGGGAGCAGTACTTC. The encoded protein is CASSDRDTPFGEQYF. The chain couples TRBV7-6 to TRBJ2-7, and TRBD1 may be the D gene, going by 6 matching bases. There are 15 amino acids in the CDR3, from cysteine to phenylalanine inclusive. Only the CDR3 region is kept as DNA, spanning 45 bases read in frame from base 1. For CDR1 and CDR2, the germline V gene lists SGHVS and FNYEAQ. The V end loses 5 bases and the J end loses 7 bases, and a stretch of 21 bases separates them.